This T cell receptor (beta chain) was recovered during a study of T cell changes during pregnancy in multiple sclerosis. Germline V gene lookup returns CDR1 MNHEY and CDR2 SMNVEV (reference sequence). V shed 2 bases and J shed 3 bases, with 5 bases lying between them. The CDR3 is made up of 13 amino acids. Generated by immunoSEQ multiplex PCR, the TCRdb table keeps only in-frame clones and is missing some. This sample carries around 77,000 clones, approximately 90% of them seen once, and the ten largest clones take 1.2%. This TCR came from a female donor with multiple sclerosis, enrolled in a pregnancy study. The material was peripheral blood, obtained in the third trimester of pregnancy. The chain employs TRBV27 and TRBJ2-1; no firm D call. DNA for the CDR3: TGTGCCAGCAGTTTAGGCAGCTACAATGAGCAGTTCTTC. Its protein product is CASSLGSYNEQFF.